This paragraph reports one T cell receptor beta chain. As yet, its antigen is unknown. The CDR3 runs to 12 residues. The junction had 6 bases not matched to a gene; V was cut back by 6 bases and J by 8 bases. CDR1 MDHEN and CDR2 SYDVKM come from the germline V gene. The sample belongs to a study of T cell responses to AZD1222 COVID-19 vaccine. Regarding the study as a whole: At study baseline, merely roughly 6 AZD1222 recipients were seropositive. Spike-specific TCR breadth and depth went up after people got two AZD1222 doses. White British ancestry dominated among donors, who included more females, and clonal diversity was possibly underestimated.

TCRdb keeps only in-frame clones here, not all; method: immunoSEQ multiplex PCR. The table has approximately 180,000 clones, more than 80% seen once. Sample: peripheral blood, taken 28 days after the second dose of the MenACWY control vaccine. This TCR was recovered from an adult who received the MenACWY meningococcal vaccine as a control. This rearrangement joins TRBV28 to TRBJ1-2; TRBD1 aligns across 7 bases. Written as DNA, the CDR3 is TGTGCCAGCAGCCACGCAGGGGGGGGCTACACCTTC. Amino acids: CASSHAGGGYTF.